This T cell receptor (beta chain) is from a study of CD8+ T cells in alopecia areata. CDR1 and CDR2 from the germline V gene are SGHDT and YYEEEE. This CDR3 has 11 residues. V lost 4 bases, J lost 6 bases, and 4 bases lay in between. Investigators isolated RNA and reverse transcribed it into cDNA to act as the sequencing template. The repertoire was sequenced with immunoSEQ multiplex PCR; TCRdb's copy has only in-frame clones and lacks some. The sample comprises some 15,000 clones, approximately 54% of which are singletons, and about 12% rests with the top ten. Alopecia areata patients provided lesional scalp punch biopsies and peripheral blood. In its sample, this clone was seen a few times.

This clonotype was obtained from a human donor with alopecia areata. Sequenced: skin. The V call is TRBV5-6, the J call TRBJ1-4; no clear D. This CDR3 reads CASSRDEKLFF. The CDR3 region has the DNA TGTGCCAGCAGCCGGGATGAAAAACTGTTTTTT.